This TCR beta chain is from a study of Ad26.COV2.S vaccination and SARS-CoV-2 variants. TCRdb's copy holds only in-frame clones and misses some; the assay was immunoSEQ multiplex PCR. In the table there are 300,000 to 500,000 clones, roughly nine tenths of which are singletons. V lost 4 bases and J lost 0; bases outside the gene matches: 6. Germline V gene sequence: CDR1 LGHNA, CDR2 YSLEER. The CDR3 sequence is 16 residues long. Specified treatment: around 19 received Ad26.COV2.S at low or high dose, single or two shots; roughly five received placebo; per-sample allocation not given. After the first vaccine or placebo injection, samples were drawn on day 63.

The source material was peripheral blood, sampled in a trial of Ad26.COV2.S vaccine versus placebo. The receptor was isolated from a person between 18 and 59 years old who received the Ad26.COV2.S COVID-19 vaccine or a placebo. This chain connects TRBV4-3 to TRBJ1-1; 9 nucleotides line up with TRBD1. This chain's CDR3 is CASSPSGTGMNTEAFF. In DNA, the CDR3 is TGCGCCAGCAGCCCCTCCGGGACAGGGATGAACACTGAAGCTTTCTTT.